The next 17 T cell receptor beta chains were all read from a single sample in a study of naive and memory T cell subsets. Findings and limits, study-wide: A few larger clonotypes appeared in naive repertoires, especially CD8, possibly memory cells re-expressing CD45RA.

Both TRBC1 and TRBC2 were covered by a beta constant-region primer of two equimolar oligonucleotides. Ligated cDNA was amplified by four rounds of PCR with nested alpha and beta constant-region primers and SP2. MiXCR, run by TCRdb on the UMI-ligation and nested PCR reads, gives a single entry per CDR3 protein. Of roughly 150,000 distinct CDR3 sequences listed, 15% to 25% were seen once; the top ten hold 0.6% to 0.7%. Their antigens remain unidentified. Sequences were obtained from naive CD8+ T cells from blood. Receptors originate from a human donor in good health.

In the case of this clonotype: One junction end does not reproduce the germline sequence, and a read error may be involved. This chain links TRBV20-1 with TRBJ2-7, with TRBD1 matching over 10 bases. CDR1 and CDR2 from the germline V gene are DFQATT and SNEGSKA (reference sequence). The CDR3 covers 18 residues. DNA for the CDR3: TGCAGTGCTAGCGGGGACAGGGGATTAAAGTTAGCAGCCTACAAGCAGTACTTC. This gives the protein CSASGDRGLKLAAYKQYF.

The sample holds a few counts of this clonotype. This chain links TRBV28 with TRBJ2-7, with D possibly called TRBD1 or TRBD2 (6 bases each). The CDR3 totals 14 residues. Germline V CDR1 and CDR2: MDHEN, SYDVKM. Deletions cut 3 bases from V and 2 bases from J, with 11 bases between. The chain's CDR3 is CASSLRDNPYEQYF. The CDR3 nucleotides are TGTGCCAGCAGTTTGCGGGACAACCCCTACGAGCAGTACTTC.

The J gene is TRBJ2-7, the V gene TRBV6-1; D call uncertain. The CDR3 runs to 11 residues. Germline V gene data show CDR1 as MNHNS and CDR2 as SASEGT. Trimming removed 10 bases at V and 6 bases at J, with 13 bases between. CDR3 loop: CATVYVLEQYF. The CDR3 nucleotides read TGTGCCACAGTTTACGTTCTCGAGCAGTACTTC.

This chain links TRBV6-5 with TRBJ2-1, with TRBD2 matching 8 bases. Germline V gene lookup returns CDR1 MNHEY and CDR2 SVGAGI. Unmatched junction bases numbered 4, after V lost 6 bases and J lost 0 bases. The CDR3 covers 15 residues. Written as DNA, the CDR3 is TGTGCCAGCAGAGCGGGAGCCTTCTCCTACAATGAGCAGTTCTTC. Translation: CASRAGAFSYNEQFF.

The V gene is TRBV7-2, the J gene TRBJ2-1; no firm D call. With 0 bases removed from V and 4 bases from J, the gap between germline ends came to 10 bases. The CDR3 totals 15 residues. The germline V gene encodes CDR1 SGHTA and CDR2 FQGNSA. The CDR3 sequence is CASSLADVRYNEQFF. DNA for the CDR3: TGTGCCAGCAGCTTAGCGGACGTCCGGTACAATGAGCAGTTCTTC.

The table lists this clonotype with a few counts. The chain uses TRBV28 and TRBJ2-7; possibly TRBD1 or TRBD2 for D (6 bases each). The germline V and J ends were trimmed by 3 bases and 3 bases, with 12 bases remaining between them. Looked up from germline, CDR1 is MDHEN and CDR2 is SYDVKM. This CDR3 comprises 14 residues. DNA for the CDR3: TGTGCCAGCAGTTTTTTACAGGGAGGCTACGAGCAGTACTTC. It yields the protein CASSFLQGGYEQYF.

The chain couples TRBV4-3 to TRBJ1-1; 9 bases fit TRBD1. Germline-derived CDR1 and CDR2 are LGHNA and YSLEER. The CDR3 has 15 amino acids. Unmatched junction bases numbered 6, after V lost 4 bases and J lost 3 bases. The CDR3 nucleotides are TGCGCCAGCAGCCGTTTAACAGGGGGCCACACTGAAGCTTTCTTT. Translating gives CASSRLTGGHTEAFF.

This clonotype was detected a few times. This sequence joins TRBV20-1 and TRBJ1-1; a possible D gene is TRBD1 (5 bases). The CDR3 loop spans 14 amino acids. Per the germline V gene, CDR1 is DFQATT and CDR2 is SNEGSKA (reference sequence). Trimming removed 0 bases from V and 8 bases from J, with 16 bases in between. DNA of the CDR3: TGCAGTGCTAGAGAGGACAAGCCGGCTGAAGAAGCTTTCTTT. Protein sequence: CSAREDKPAEEAFF.

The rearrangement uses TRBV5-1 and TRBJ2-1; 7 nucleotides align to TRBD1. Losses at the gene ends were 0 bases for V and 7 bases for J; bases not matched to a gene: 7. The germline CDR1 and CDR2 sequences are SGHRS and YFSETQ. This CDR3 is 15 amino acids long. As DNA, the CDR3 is TGCGCCAGCAGCTTGGCACAGGGGCTATGGAATGAGCAGTTCTTC. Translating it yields CASSLAQGLWNEQFF. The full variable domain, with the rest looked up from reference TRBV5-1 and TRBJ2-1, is KAGVTQTPRYLIKTRGQQVTLSCSPISGHRSVSWYQQTPGQGLQFLFEYFSETQRNKGNFPGRFSGRQFSNSRSEMNVSTLELGDSALYLCASSLAQGLWNEQFFGPGTRLTVL.

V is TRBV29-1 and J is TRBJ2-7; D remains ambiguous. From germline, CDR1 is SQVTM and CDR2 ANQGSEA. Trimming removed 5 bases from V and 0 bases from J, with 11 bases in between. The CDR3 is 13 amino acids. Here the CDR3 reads CSVSTSLSYEQYF. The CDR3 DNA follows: TGCAGCGTTAGCACCTCCCTCTCCTACGAGCAGTACTTC.

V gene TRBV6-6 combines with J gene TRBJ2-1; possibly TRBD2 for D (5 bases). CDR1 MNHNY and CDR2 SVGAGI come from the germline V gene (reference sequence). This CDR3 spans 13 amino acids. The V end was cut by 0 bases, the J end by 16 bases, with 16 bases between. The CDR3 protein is CASSYSMSGSQFF. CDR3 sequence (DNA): TGTGCCAGCAGTTACTCGATGTCGGGAAGTCAATTCTTC.

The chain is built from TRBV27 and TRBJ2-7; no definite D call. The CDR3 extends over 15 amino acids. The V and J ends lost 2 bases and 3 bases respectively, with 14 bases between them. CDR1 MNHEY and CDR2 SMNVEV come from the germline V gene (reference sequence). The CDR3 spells CASSLVYSLYYEQYF. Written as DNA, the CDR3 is TGTGCCAGCAGTTTAGTATATAGTCTCTACTACGAGCAGTACTTC.

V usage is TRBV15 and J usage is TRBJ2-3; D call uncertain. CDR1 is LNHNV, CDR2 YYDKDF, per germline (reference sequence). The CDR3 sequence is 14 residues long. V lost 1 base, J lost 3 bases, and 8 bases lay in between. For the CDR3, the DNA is TGTGCCACCAGCAGAGTACTGGAGACAGATACGCAGTATTTT. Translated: CATSRVLETDTQYF.

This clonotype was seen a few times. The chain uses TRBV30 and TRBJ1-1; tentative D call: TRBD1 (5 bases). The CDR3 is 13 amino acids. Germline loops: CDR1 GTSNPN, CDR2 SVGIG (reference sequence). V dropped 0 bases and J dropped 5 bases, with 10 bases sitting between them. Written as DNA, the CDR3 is TGTGCCTGGAGTGTATCAGGGCGGACTGAAGCTTTCTTT. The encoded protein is CAWSVSGRTEAFF.

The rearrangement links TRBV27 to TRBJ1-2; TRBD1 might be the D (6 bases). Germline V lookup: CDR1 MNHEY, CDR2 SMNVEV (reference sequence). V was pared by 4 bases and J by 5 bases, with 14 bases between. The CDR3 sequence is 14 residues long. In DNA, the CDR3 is TGTGCCAGCAGTTCACTACAGGGTTATTATGGCTACACCTTC. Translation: CASSSLQGYYGYTF.

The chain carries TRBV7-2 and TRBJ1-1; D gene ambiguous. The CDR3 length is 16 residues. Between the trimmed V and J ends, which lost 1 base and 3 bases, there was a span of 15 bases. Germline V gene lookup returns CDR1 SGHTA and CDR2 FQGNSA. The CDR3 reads CASSLELGPPYTEAFF. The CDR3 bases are TGTGCCAGCAGCTTAGAACTAGGGCCCCCTTACACTGAAGCTTTCTTT.

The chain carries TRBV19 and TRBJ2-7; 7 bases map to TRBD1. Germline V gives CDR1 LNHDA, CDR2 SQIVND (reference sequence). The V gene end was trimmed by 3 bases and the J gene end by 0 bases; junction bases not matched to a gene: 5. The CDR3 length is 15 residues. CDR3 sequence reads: CASSIGDSLSYEQYF. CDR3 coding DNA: TGTGCCAGTAGTATCGGGGACAGTCTCTCCTACGAGCAGTACTTC.